The 32 T cell receptor beta chains reported below all come from one sample, sequenced in a study of shared clonotypes between healthy human individuals. Libraries were prepared by immunoSEQ multiplex PCR; TCRdb keeps only in-frame clonotypes and omits some of them. The sample yields 1.6 million or so clones, less than 99% seen once. The sequenced sample consisted of naive CD4+ T cells sorted from blood. Described subset: CD45RA+ positively selected. These receptors all come from a young man in good health.

This sequence joins TRBV6-4 and TRBJ1-4; D is ambiguous. Germline V gives CDR1 MRHNA, CDR2 SNTAGT. CDR3 length equals 14 residues. V was pared by 4 bases and J by 8 bases, with 14 bases between. This CDR3 is CASSGWSTREKLFF. The CDR3 DNA sequence: TGTGCCAGCAGTGGATGGAGTACAAGAGAAAAACTGTTTTTT.

This chain connects TRBV28 to TRBJ2-7; perhaps TRBD1 as D (5 bases). The CDR3 spans 13 residues. Trimming cost V 4 bases and J 9 bases, with 16 bases left between them. Germline V lookup: CDR1 MDHEN, CDR2 SYDVKM. CDR3 sequence reads: CASSSAEQRGQYF. DNA for the CDR3: TGTGCCAGCAGTTCGGCCGAACAAAGGGGGCAGTACTTC.

The V and J genes are TRBV5-1 and TRBJ1-2; D call uncertain. The V gene lost 4 bases and the J gene lost 2 bases, with 18 bases spanning the gap. CDR3 length equals 16 residues. From germline, CDR1 is SGHRS and CDR2 YFSETQ. CDR3 in DNA: TGCGCCAGCAGCCTGATGTCTGGGAGCGCGAACTATGGCTACACCTTC. Its protein product is CASSLMSGSANYGYTF.

The sample holds one count of this clone. This chain uses TRBV6-5 with TRBJ1-1, with 7 bases fitting TRBD1. V shed 6 bases, J shed 5 bases, and the junction held 12 bases outside the gene matches. The CDR3 consists of 15 residues. Germline assignment: CDR1 MNHEY and CDR2 SVGAGI. Here the CDR3 reads CASRPDLTGATEAFF. In DNA form, the CDR3 reads TGTGCCAGCAGGCCCGATCTAACAGGGGCAACTGAAGCTTTCTTT.

For the CDR3, the DNA is TGTGCCAGTAGGGCCAGGACCGCCGTTTCCTACGAGCAGTACTTC. Its protein is CASRARTAVSYEQYF. This sequence joins TRBV19 and TRBJ2-7; D remains ambiguous. CDR1 is LNHDA, CDR2 SQIVND, per germline (reference sequence). This CDR3 comprises 15 residues. V lost 6 bases and J 1 base, leaving 16 bases between the germline ends.

With regard to this clone: At the DNA level, this CDR3 is encoded by other sequences in the same sample as well. The CDR3 is CASSLLSTGELFF. The CDR3 region has the DNA TGCGCCAGCAGCTTGCTAAGCACCGGGGAGCTGTTTTTT. The J gene is TRBJ2-2, the V gene TRBV5-1; no clear D gene. The CDR3 is 13 residues long. From germline, CDR1 is SGHRS and CDR2 YFSETQ. Between the trimmed V and J ends, which lost 1 base and 4 bases, there was a span of 5 bases.

V gene TRBV5-1 combines with J gene TRBJ2-1; either TRBD1 or TRBD2 may supply D (5 bases each). CDR1 and CDR2 from the germline V gene are SGHRS and YFSETQ. CDR3 length: 13 amino acids. V was shortened by 4 bases and J by 14 bases, with 19 bases between the two germline ends. DNA for the CDR3: TGCGCCAGCAGCGACGCCGGGACCCCCCAGGAGTTCTTC. This sequence encodes CASSDAGTPQEFF.

The chain recombines TRBV7-8 with TRBJ2-6; D might be TRBD1 (5 bases). Germline CDR1 reads SGHVS; CDR2 reads FQNEAQ. The V gene lost 5 bases and the J gene lost 5 bases, with 22 bases spanning the gap. CDR3 length: 18 amino acids. The CDR3 DNA follows: TGTGCCAGCAGCGGACACTGGTACCCACAAAGTCGGGCCAACGTCCTGACTTTC. Its protein product is CASSGHWYPQSRANVLTF.

This rearrangement joins TRBV6-5 to TRBJ1-2; D remains unclear. With 4 bases removed from V and 5 bases from J, the gap between germline ends came to 14 bases. This CDR3 has 14 amino acids. Germline V gene sequence: CDR1 MNHEY, CDR2 SVGAGI. The CDR3 reads CASSFGRRGYGYTF. In nucleotides, the CDR3 is TGTGCCAGCAGTTTCGGGAGGCGTGGGTATGGCTACACCTTC.

V gene TRBV25-1 combines with J gene TRBJ1-1, with D possibly TRBD1 on 6 matching bases. Germline CDR1 and CDR2: MGHDK and SYGVNS. V lost 0 bases to trimming and J lost 5 bases, with 7 bases between them. This CDR3 is built from 13 residues. The CDR3 sequence: CASSEYDRTEAFF. CDR3 bases: TGTGCCAGCAGTGAATATGACAGGACTGAAGCTTTCTTT. The full variable domain, completed using reference TRBV25-1 and TRBJ1-1, is EADIYQTPRYLVIGTGKKITLECSQTMGHDKMYWYQQDPGMELHLIHYSYGVNSTEKGDLSSESTVSRIRTEHFPLTLESARPSHTSQYLCASSEYDRTEAFFGQGTRLTVV.

The J gene is TRBJ2-5, the V gene TRBV28, with 11 bases lining up with TRBD2. In germline, CDR1 is MDHEN, CDR2 SYDVKM. The CDR3 has 14 amino acids. V was pared by 3 bases and J by 7 bases, with 4 bases of the junction left unmatched. The CDR3 DNA is TGTGCCAGCAGTTTTAGCGGGAGGGCGGGGACCCAGTACTTC. Translating it yields CASSFSGRAGTQYF.

This clone was seen once. The chain carries TRBV2 and TRBJ2-1; a possible D gene is TRBD2 (6 bases). The CDR3 contains 16 residues. V shed 2 bases and J shed 1 base, with 12 bases lying between them. Per the germline V gene, CDR1 is SNHLY and CDR2 is FYNNEI. CDR3 region: CASSELSGSSYNEQFF. The DNA for the CDR3 is TGTGCCAGCAGTGAATTGAGCGGGTCATCCTACAATGAGCAGTTCTTC.

J is TRBJ1-5 and V is TRBV7-9; possible D gene TRBD1, 5 bases. Per the germline V gene, CDR1 is SEHNR and CDR2 is FQNEAQ (reference sequence). V lost 2 bases, J lost 5 bases, and 7 bases lay in between. The CDR3 is 13 amino acids. The CDR3 is CASSLSRDQPQHF. The DNA of the CDR3 is TGTGCCAGCAGCTTAAGCAGGGATCAGCCCCAGCATTTT.

V gene TRBV4-1 combines with J gene TRBJ1-1, with TRBD1 as a possible D gene (5 bases). The germline CDR1 and CDR2 sequences are MGHRA and YSYEKL. This CDR3 has 15 residues. The ends were cut back, 0 bases at V and 8 bases at J, with 16 bases in the middle. The CDR3 coding sequence is TGCGCCAGCAGCCAAGATCATCCCAGGGTACGAGAAGCTTTCTTT. The encoded protein is CASSQDHPRVREAFF.

This chain connects TRBV10-1 to TRBJ2-2; D unclear. V lost 1 base and J lost 4, with 10 bases in between. The CDR3 covers 15 residues. Per the germline V gene, CDR1 is WNHNN and CDR2 is SYGVQD (reference sequence). The CDR3 reads CASSELPRATGELFF. The CDR3 bases are TGCGCCAGCAGTGAGTTGCCAAGGGCCACCGGGGAGCTGTTTTTT.

The chain couples TRBV19 to TRBJ2-7; a possible D gene is TRBD2 (5 bases). CDR1 and CDR2 from the germline V gene are LNHDA and SQIVND (reference sequence). The CDR3 extends over 12 amino acids. The germline V and J ends were trimmed by 10 bases and 1 base, with 11 bases remaining between them. CDR3 protein: CATASGSYEQYF. CDR3 bases: TGTGCCACTGCCTCGGGGTCCTACGAGCAGTACTTC.

The chain links TRBV4-3 to TRBJ2-1, with 7 bases lining up with TRBD2. Germline CDR1 LGHNA, CDR2 YSLEER. V was pared by 4 bases and J by 12 bases, with 9 bases of the junction left unmatched. The CDR3 runs 13 residues. The DNA of the CDR3 is TGCGCCAGCAGCCCGACACGACTAGCCTTGCAGTTCTTC. This encodes CASSPTRLALQFF.

This chain links TRBV5-1 with TRBJ2-7, with no clear D. The CDR3 sequence is 14 residues long. Trimming left V 1 base short and J 3 bases short, with 11 bases between. The germline V gene has CDR1 SGHRS and CDR2 YFSETQ. CDR3 residues: CASSLTGGFYEQYF. The DNA of the CDR3 is TGCGCCAGCAGCTTGACGGGCGGATTCTACGAGCAGTACTTC.

The J gene is TRBJ2-3, the V gene TRBV5-1; TRBD2 agrees at 12 bases. Germline CDR1 reads SGHRS; CDR2 reads YFSETQ. This CDR3 has 16 amino acids. V lost 3 bases, J lost 3 bases, and 5 bases stayed unmatched. CDR3 bases: TGCGCCAGCAGCTCGACTAGCGGGAGTAGGACAGATACGCAGTATTTT. It codes for CASSSTSGSRTDTQYF.

This clone was seen just once. J is TRBJ2-7 and V is TRBV7-5; TRBD1 is taken as the D call from the table, unchecked against the DNA. TRBV7-5 is an annotated pseudogene. This CDR3 comprises 17 residues. The CDR3 sequence is CVRSSNSRDRRVYEQYF. CDR3 DNA: TGTGTCAGAAGCTCAAACTCCCGGGACAGGAGGGTCTACGAGCAGTACTTC.

The chain carries TRBV19 and TRBJ2-2; 14 bases line up with TRBD2. Trimming removed 6 bases from V and 2 bases from J; junction bases left unmatched: 5. CDR3 length equals 17 residues. Germline V gene sequence: CDR1 LNHDA, CDR2 SQIVND (reference sequence). CDR3 DNA sequence: TGTGCCAGTAGCCGAGGACTAGCGGGAGGTAACACCGGGGAGCTGTTTTTT. Translated: CASSRGLAGGNTGELFF.

The V call is TRBV29-1, the J call TRBJ2-7; perhaps TRBD2 as D (5 bases). CDR1 and CDR2 (germline): SQVTM, ANQGSEA. V was shortened by 4 bases and J by 7 bases, with 17 bases between the two germline ends. This CDR3 has 13 amino acids. The CDR3 loop is CSVVLSDGIEQYF. Written as DNA, the CDR3 is TGCAGCGTTGTCTTATCAGACGGGATTGAGCAGTACTTC.

The chain links TRBV5-6 to TRBJ2-7; 11 nucleotides line up with TRBD2. This CDR3 spans 19 amino acids. V trimming: 1 base; J trimming: 3 bases; junction bases outside the gene matches: 15. Germline CDR1 is SGHDT and CDR2 is YYEEEE. In DNA form, the CDR3 reads TGTGCCAGCAGCTTGATTTCGGTAGCGGGAGGGCCGGAGAGCTACGAGCAGTACTTC. Amino acid sequence: CASSLISVAGGPESYEQYF.

This clone is a singleton in its sample. This chain connects TRBV5-6 to TRBJ2-7; 10 nucleotides line up with TRBD2. The CDR3 is made up of 15 amino acids. The germline V gene encodes CDR1 SGHDT and CDR2 YYEEEE. Unmatched junction bases numbered 8, after V lost 5 bases and J lost 3 bases. The CDR3, as DNA: TGTGCCAGCAGGTGGACTAGCGGAAGTATCTACGAGCAGTACTTC. It encodes CASRWTSGSIYEQYF.

This chain uses TRBV13 with TRBJ2-6, with D hard to call. Deletions cut 1 base from V and 3 bases from J, with 1 base between. This CDR3 has 13 amino acids. Germline V CDR1 and CDR2: PRHDT, FYEKMQ (reference sequence). DNA for the CDR3: TGTGCCAGCAGCTTAGTTGGGGCCAACGTCCTGACTTTC. It codes for CASSLVGANVLTF.

As DNA, the CDR3 is TGTGCCAGTAGGACGGGACGGGAGGGGCCACCGACGCAGTATTTT. Translating gives CASRTGREGPPTQYF. The chain carries TRBV19 and TRBJ2-3; 8 bases are shared with TRBD2. The CDR3 has 15 amino acids. The V and J ends lost 6 bases and 9 bases, in that order; junction bases with no gene match: 14. From germline, CDR1 is LNHDA and CDR2 SQIVND (reference sequence).

The chain links TRBV10-3 to TRBJ2-1; D not certain. This CDR3 has 13 residues. Between the trimmed V and J ends, which lost 10 bases and 7 bases, there was a span of 17 bases. The germline gives CDR1 ENHRY, CDR2 SYGVKD. The CDR3 is CATETGLGNEQFF. CDR3 coding DNA: TGTGCCACTGAGACGGGCCTGGGGAATGAGCAGTTCTTC.

V and J are TRBV10-2 and TRBJ1-2, with 8 bases identical to TRBD1. Trimming cost V 4 bases and J 2 bases; bases outside gene matches: 6. CDR3 length: 15 residues. Germline V gives CDR1 WSHSY, CDR2 SAAADI. The CDR3 DNA reads as TGCGCCAGCAGTGTCCAACGGACAGGGAACTATGGCTACACCTTC. It yields the protein CASSVQRTGNYGYTF.

CDR3 sequence reads: CASSYESGRAHEQFF. CDR3 nucleotide sequence: TGTGCCAGCAGTTACGAAAGCGGGAGGGCCCATGAGCAGTTCTTC. The rearrangement uses TRBV6-5 and TRBJ2-1; 10 bases match TRBD2. The ends lost 2 bases at V and 8 bases at J; junction bases unmatched: 6. Germline loops: CDR1 MNHEY, CDR2 SVGAGI. This CDR3 contains 15 residues.

The chain carries TRBV2 and TRBJ1-1, with 10 bases lining up with TRBD1. This CDR3 region has 13 residues. The germline CDR1 and CDR2 sequences are SNHLY and FYNNEI. V shed 6 bases, J shed 6 bases, and the junction held 4 bases outside the gene matches. CDR3: CASRWTGGAEAFF. CDR3 nucleotide sequence: TGTGCCAGCAGATGGACAGGGGGGGCTGAAGCTTTCTTT.

The chain recombines TRBV5-1 with TRBJ2-5; D is possibly TRBD1 (5 bases). CDR3 length: 15 residues. Trimming took off 4 bases at V and 4 bases at J, with 17 bases between the two ends. Per the germline V gene, CDR1 is SGHRS and CDR2 is YFSETQ. In nucleotides, the CDR3 is TGCGCCAGCAGCCGGGCCCTCAGGGCCGGAGAGACCCAGTACTTC. The encoded protein is CASSRALRAGETQYF.

The chain couples TRBV19 to TRBJ1-2; perhaps TRBD1 as D (6 bases). CDR1 is LNHDA, CDR2 SQIVND, per germline (reference sequence). V was clipped by 3 bases and J by 5 bases, with 16 bases between them. The CDR3 contains 15 residues. CDR3 coding DNA: TGTGCCAGTAGTATCGCCACAGGGTCTGTTTATGGCTACACCTTC. It is translated as CASSIATGSVYGYTF.